The clone carrying this T cell receptor (beta chain) appeared a few times. Its target is not known. The entry originates in a study of T cell repertoires in cytomegalovirus infection. Study details: As its CMV epitopes, the study selected recently identified HLA-C-restricted and well-studied HLA-B-restricted targets. Public TCR beta signatures marked donors with CMV infection and the matching HLA. General study points: In two of eight donors, the top clonotype was HLA-C-restricted CMV-specific. Frequencies of public TCR beta families were cumulated, and this identified carriers of CMV plus the relevant HLA.

Trimming cost V 3 bases and J 5 bases; bases outside gene matches: 4. Per the germline V gene, CDR1 is SGHDN and CDR2 is FVKESK. CDR3 length: 15 residues. One entry per CDR3 protein, called by TCRdb with MiXCR from the reads. The sample consists of about 830,000 distinct CDR3 sequences, about 31% of them appearing once. The receptor's source is a human donor in good health (CMV status not recorded). Some clones in this sample may be carry-over from other donors' samples. Here the sequenced sample was cultured CD8+ T cells from PBMCs, taken from culture after CMV antigen stimulation. The chain couples TRBV14 to TRBJ1-5; 10 bases are a match to TRBD1. As DNA, the CDR3 is TGTGCCAGCAGCCAGGGACAGGGGTCTCATCAGCCCCAGCATTTT. The encoded protein is CASSQGQGSHQPQHF.